This T cell receptor beta chain derives from a study of blood T cell repertoires in COVID-19. Study-level background: Samples taken during acute and convalescent COVID-19 were collected in the United States, Italy and Spain. T cells, B-cell-depleted T cells, or PBMCs provided the cDNA or gDNA that served as material.

The CDR3 is 12 residues long. CDR1 is MNHEY, CDR2 SVGAGI, per germline. V gave up 7 bases and J gave up 6 bases, with 10 bases separating them. In the original workflow: Using reference gene primer amplification, nucleated cell counts were estimated. Clones were sequenced by immunoSEQ multiplex PCR, and TCRdb holds only the in-frame ones, with some missing. V and J calls and clone size follow that table, whereas D and trimming were derived from the DNA. The sample carries more than 65,000 clones, 65% to 80% recorded once. Material for sequencing was peripheral blood. The rearrangement links TRBV6-5 to TRBJ2-1; perhaps TRBD2 as D (6 bases). The TCR originated in a woman aged 80 or over with active or convalescent COVID-19. For the CDR3, the DNA is TGTGCCAGCACAGATAGCGGCAATGAGCAGTTCTTC. Translated: CASTDSGNEQFF.